This is a list of T cell receptor beta chains from one sample in a study of T cell repertoires in cytomegalovirus infection. Their specific antigens are unknown. A single record per CDR3 protein comes from TCRdb applying MiXCR to the reads. The table lists approximately 350,000 distinct CDR3 sequences, about 35% of them singletons. Sample: cultured PBMCs, taken from culture after CMV antigen stimulation. These receptors were collected from a human donor in good health (CMV status not recorded). Some clones in this sample may be carry-over from other donors' samples. The CDR3 runs from the conserved cysteine through the conserved F or W. The D gene is left open where the match is weak. Clone size, where shown, is once, few, many, or a class for clones that have expanded.

size	D	V	J	CDR3	DNA
few	TRBD2	TRBV7-3	TRBJ2-3	CASSRNPAGGPDTQYF	TGTGCCAGCTCGAGAAATCCGGCGGGAGGGCCGGATACGCAGTATTTT
NA	NA	TRBV7-9	TRBJ1-6	CASSAAGRPLHF	TGTGCCAGCAGCGCTGCAGGGAGACCCCTCCACTTT
NA	TRBD1	TRBV4-3	TRBJ1-1	CASSPTGGWNTEAFF	TGCGCCAGCAGCCCGACAGGGGGCTGGAACACTGAAGCTTTCTTT
NA	TRBD2	TRBV7-8	TRBJ2-7	CASSLGVAGGLSYEQYF	TGTGCCAGCAGCTTAGGAGTAGCGGGAGGGCTTTCCTACGAGCAGTACTTC
few	NA	TRBV7-2	TRBJ1-1	CASSQAANTEAFF	TGTGCCAGCAGCCAAGCCGCGAACACTGAAGCTTTCTTT
few	NA	TRBV24-1	TRBJ1-2	CATSDDGAGVYGYTF	TGTGCCACCAGCGACGATGGGGCCGGTGTCTATGGCTACACCTTC
NA	TRBD2	TRBV4-3	TRBJ2-3	CASSQGGGRLTDTQYF	TGCGCCAGCAGCCAAGGGGGCGGGAGGCTCACAGATACGCAGTATTTT
few	TRBD2	TRBV19	TRBJ2-7	CASSIDRLAGGPSYEQYF	TGTGCCAGTAGTATAGATCGCCTAGCGGGAGGGCCTTCCTACGAGCAGTACTTC
NA	NA	TRBV6-8	TRBJ1-1	CASRYGGRETEAFF	TGTGCCAGCAGATACGGTGGGCGTGAGACTGAAGCTTTCTTT
few	TRBD2	TRBV5-4	TRBJ2-2	CASSASGRILDTGELFF	TGTGCCAGCAGCGCGAGCGGGAGGATCTTAGACACCGGGGAGCTGTTTTTT
few	NA	TRBV7-2	TRBJ1-1	CASSLGGRQSLNTEAFF	TGTGCCAGCAGCTTAGGCGGGCGGCAATCCCTTAACACTGAAGCTTTCTTT
few	TRBD1	TRBV7-2	TRBJ1-4	CASSLNFRGRQEKLFF	TGTGCCAGCAGCTTGAACTTCAGGGGGCGCCAAGAAAAACTGTTTTTT
NA	NA	TRBV29-1	TRBJ1-2	CSAGAGHYGYTF	TGCAGCGCCGGGGCAGGGCACTATGGCTACACCTTC
many	TRBD1	TRBV7-9	TRBJ1-6	CASSSRQGNSPLHF	TGTGCCAGCAGCTCACGACAGGGTAATTCACCCCTCCACTTT
NA	TRBD2	TRBV6-2/TRBV6-3	TRBJ2-5	CASRGFTWRGSQETQYF	TGTGCCAGCAGAGGGTTCACTTGGCGGGGGAGCCAAGAGACCCAGTACTTC
once	NA	TRBV5-1	TRBJ2-5	CASSLGPMGETQYF	TGCGCCAGCAGCTTGGGGCCCATGGGGGAGACCCAGTACTTC
NA	NA	TRBV7-6	TRBJ1-1	CASSHAPNTEAFF	TGTGCCAGCAGCCATGCACCGAACACTGAAGCTTTCTTT
NA	NA	TRBV7-9	TRBJ2-3	CASRRQEYTDTQYF	TGTGCCAGCCGACGACAGGAATACACAGATACGCAGTATTTT
NA	NA	TRBV12-3/TRBV12-4	TRBJ1-5	CASSLGAFGNQPQHF	TGTGCCAGCAGCTTGGGGGCCTTTGGCAATCAGCCCCAGCATTTT
NA	NA	TRBV5-3	TRBJ1-5	CASSPIQPQHF	TGTGCCAGCAGCCCGATTCAGCCCCAGCATTTT
NA	TRBD2	TRBV19	TRBJ2-1	CASGGESYNEQFF	TGTGCCAGTGGGGGGGAAAGCTACAATGAGCAGTTCTTC
many	NA	TRBV7-2	TRBJ2-3	CASSLPPGGAGPTDTQYF	TGTGCCAGCAGCCTTCCTCCGGGGGGCGCGGGCCCCACAGATACGCAGTATTTT
NA	TRBD2	TRBV19	TRBJ2-5	CASSPRLAGGFGETQYF	TGTGCCAGTAGTCCCAGACTAGCGGGAGGATTCGGAGAGACCCAGTACTTC
few	TRBD2	TRBV6-5	TRBJ2-3	CASSAISGVSTDTQYF	TGTGCCAGCAGCGCGATAAGCGGGGTCAGCACAGATACGCAGTATTTT
NA	NA	TRBV12-3/TRBV12-4	TRBJ1-5	CASTPVGNSNQPQHF	TGTGCCAGCACCCCAGTTGGGAATAGCAATCAGCCCCAGCATTTT
few	NA	TRBV7-2	TRBJ1-2	CASSLDKGANYGYTF	TGTGCCAGCAGCTTAGACAAAGGAGCGAACTATGGCTACACCTTC
many	NA	TRBV7-2	TRBJ1-5	CASSLAGRQPQHF	TGTGCCAGCAGCTTAGCGGGCCGACAGCCCCAGCATTTT
few	TRBD2	TRBV28	TRBJ2-7	CASGRASGSYEQYF	TGTGCCAGCGGCCGGGCTAGCGGATCCTACGAGCAGTACTTC
few	TRBD1	TRBV4-1	TRBJ1-1	CASSQEKGTGGGDTEAFF	TGCGCCAGCAGCCAAGAAAAGGGGACAGGGGGCGGAGACACTGAAGCTTTCTTT
NA	NA	TRBV7-6	TRBJ1-5	CASSLTMSSAQHF	TGTGCCAGCAGCTTAACAATGTCATCGGCCCAGCATTTT
NA	NA	TRBV4-1	TRBJ1-2	CASSQAGRDDGYTF	TGCGCCAGCAGCCAAGCGGGCAGGGATGATGGCTACACCTTC
few	NA	TRBV7-9	TRBJ2-2	CASSFRTAGELFF	TGTGCCAGCAGCTTCCGTACGGCCGGGGAGCTGTTTTTT